A selection of T cell receptor beta chains follows, all from one sample in a study of pediatric ulcerative colitis. TCRdb keeps only in-frame clones here, not all; method: immunoSEQ multiplex PCR. The sample has fewer than 30,000 clones, 55% to 85% seen once. Source material: gut tissue. The receptors originated from a boy between 10 and 17 years old with severe ulcerative colitis. Each CDR3 is given with its conserved first and last residue. D genes are given only for firm matches. Size is omitted from some rows. Given values are once, few, many or a class for expanded clones.

TRBD2	.	TRBV6-1	TRBJ2-2	CASRGGGGAGTGELFF	TGTGCCAGCCGTGGAGGCGGGGGGGCCGGCACCGGGGAGCTGTTTTTT
.	.	TRBV7-2	TRBJ1-2	CASSLGGGKFNYGYTF	TGTGCCAGCAGCTTAGGTGGGGGGAAATTCAACTATGGCTACACCTTC
.	.	TRBV7-2	TRBJ2-1	CASSPEPNLSYNEQFF	TGTGCCAGCAGCCCGGAACCGAACCTAAGCTACAATGAGCAGTTCTTC
.	.	TRBV6-5	TRBJ2-5	CASKTDREETQYF	TGTGCCAGCAAAACGGACAGAGAAGAGACCCAGTACTTC
TRBD2	.	TRBV7-3	TRBJ2-7	CASSRGSSSGPFTYEQYF	TGTGCCAGCAGCCGAGGGTCTTCTAGCGGGCCTTTTACCTACGAGCAGTACTTC
.	few	TRBV11-2	TRBJ2-1	CASARNRDQTYNEQFF	TGTGCCAGCGCGAGAAACCGGGACCAGACCTACAATGAGCAGTTCTTC
TRBD1	.	TRBV7-9	TRBJ1-1	CASSLLRQGFTEAFF	TGTGCCAGCAGCTTACTCCGACAGGGGTTCACTGAAGCTTTCTTT
.	few	TRBV20-1	TRBJ2-7	CSARGHYEQYF	TGCAGTGCTCGGGGACACTACGAGCAGTACTTC
TRBD2	.	TRBV4-1	TRBJ2-1	CASSQTELAGVRNEQFF	TGCGCCAGCAGCCAAACTGAACTAGCGGGAGTTAGGAATGAGCAGTTCTTC
TRBD2	.	TRBV5-1	TRBJ2-1	CASSLVSGSLYNEQFF	TGCGCCAGCAGCTTGGTTAGCGGGAGTCTCTACAATGAGCAGTTCTTC
.	.	TRBV11-2	TRBJ2-1	CASSMRSGTQYEQFF	TGTGCCAGCAGCATGCGCTCCGGGACGCAGTATGAGCAGTTCTTC
.	.	TRBV5-4	TRBJ2-7	CASSFWSRVTGSYEQYF	TGTGCCAGCAGCTTCTGGAGCCGCGTGACAGGTTCCTACGAGCAGTACTTC
TRBD2	.	TRBV7-3	TRBJ2-3	CAISGRRTDTQYF	TGTGCCATAAGCGGGAGGCGCACAGATACGCAGTATTTT
.	.	TRBV30	TRBJ1-3	CAWGSGHTGNTIYF	TGTGCCTGGGGGTCAGGGCATACGGGAAACACCATATATTTT
TRBD1	.	TRBV5-4	TRBJ2-5	CASSVTGAQETQYF	TGTGCCAGCAGCGTAACAGGGGCTCAAGAGACCCAGTACTTC
.	once	TRBV19	TRBJ1-1	CASSNQGTGNTEAFF	TGTGCCAGTAGTAACCAGGGGACCGGGAACACTGAAGCTTTCTTT
.	.	TRBV27	TRBJ1-1	CASSFQVNTEAFF	TGTGCCAGCAGTTTCCAGGTGAACACTGAAGCTTTCTTT
.	.	TRBV6-1	TRBJ1-5	CASRRRDTSNQPQHF	TGTGCCAGCAGACGACGGGACACCAGCAATCAGCCCCAGCATTTT
.	.	TRBV4-1	TRBJ2-3	CASRATGLSDTQYF	TGCGCCAGCCGAGCGACAGGATTGTCAGATACGCAGTATTTT
TRBD1	.	TRBV2	TRBJ2-2	CASMPGGLSGELFF	TGTGCCAGCATGCCAGGGGGCTTGTCCGGGGAGCTGTTTTTT
.	medium-sized	TRBV2	TRBJ1-5	CASSPLGLHSSNQPQHF	TGTGCCAGCAGTCCACTTGGCCTACACAGCAGCAATCAGCCCCAGCATTTT
.	.	TRBV4-1	TRBJ2-2	CASSPNNQAVGGELFF	TGCGCCAGCAGCCCGAATAACCAGGCGGTAGGCGGGGAGCTGTTTTTT